This T cell receptor (beta chain) was observed in a study of CD8 T cells in ankylosing spondylitis. General study findings and limits: Earlier studies detected some motif variants in reactive arthritis synovial fluid and blood.

With 3 bases removed from V and 2 bases from J, the gap between germline ends came to 8 bases. CDR1 and CDR2 (germline): DFQATT, SNEGSKA (reference sequence). The CDR3 loop spans 12 amino acids. This clonotype was seen many times. The target antigen is unknown. TCRdb re-called the 5' RACE reads through MiXCR, storing one row per CDR3 protein. The sample holds 150,000 to 200,000 distinct CDR3 sequences; about 20% are singletons and the top ten take around 4.5%. The chain recombines TRBV20-1 with TRBJ2-7; no clear D. Sequencing was done on a sample of blood, either unsorted or a sorted T cell fraction (not recorded which). The TCR was taken from a male donor aged 5-30 years with ankylosing spondylitis or in good health (not recorded which). This chain's CDR3 is CSARGGPYEQYF. The CDR3 region has the DNA TGCAGTGCTAGGGGCGGCCCCTACGAGCAGTACTTC.